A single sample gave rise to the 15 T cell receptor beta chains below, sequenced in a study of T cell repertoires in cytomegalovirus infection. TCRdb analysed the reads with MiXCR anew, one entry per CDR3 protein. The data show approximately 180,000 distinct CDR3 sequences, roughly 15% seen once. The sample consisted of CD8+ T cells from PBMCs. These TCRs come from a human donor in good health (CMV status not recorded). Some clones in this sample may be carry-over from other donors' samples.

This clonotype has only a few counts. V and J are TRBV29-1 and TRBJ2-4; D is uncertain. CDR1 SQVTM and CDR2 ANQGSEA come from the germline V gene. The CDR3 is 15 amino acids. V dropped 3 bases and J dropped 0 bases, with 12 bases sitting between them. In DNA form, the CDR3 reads TGCAGCGTTGATGCAGGAACTATAGCCAAAAACATTCAGTACTTC. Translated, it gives CSVDAGTIAKNIQYF. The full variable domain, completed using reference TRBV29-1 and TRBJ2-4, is SAVISQKPSRDICQRGTSLTIQCQVDSQVTMMFWYRQQPGQSLTLIATANQGSEATYESGFVIDKFPISRPNLTFSTLTVSNMSPEDSSIYLCSVDAGTIAKNIQYFGAGTRLSVL.

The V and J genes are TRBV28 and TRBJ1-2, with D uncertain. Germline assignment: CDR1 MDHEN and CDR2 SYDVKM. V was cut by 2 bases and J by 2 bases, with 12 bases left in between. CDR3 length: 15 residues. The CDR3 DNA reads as TGTGCCAGCAGTTTACCCCTCTCGAGGAACTATGGCTACACCTTC. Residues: CASSLPLSRNYGYTF.

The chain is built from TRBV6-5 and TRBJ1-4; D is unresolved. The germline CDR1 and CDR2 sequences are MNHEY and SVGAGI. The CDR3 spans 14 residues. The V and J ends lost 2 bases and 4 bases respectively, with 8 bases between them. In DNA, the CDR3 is TGTGCCAGCAGTTACGGGGAGGATAATGAAAAACTGTTTTTT. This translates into CASSYGEDNEKLFF.

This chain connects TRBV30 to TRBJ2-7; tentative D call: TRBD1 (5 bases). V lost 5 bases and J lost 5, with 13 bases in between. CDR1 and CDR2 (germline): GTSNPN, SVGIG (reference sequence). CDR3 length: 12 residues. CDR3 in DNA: TGTGCCTGGGGCCCCAGGGTCGACGAGCAGTACTTC. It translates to CAWGPRVDEQYF.

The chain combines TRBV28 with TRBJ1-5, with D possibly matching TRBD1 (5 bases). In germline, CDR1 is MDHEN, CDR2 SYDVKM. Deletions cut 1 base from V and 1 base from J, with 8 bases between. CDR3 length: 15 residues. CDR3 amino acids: CASSLYRMSNQPQHF. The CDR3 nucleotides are TGTGCCAGCAGTTTATACAGGATGAGCAATCAGCCCCAGCATTTT.

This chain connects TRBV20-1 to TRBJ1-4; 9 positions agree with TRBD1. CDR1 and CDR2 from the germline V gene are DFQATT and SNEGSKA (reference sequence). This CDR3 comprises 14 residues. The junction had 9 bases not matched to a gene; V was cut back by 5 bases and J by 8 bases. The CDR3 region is CSAETGTGIEKLFF. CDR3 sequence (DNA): TGCAGTGCTGAAACCGGGACAGGGATCGAAAAACTGTTTTTT.

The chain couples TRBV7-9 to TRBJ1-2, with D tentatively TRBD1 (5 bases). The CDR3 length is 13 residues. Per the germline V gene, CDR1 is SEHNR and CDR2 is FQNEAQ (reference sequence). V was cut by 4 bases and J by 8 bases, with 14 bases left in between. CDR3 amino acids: CASSSWDSKGYTF. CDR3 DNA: TGTGCCAGCAGCTCCTGGGACTCGAAGGGCTACACCTTC.

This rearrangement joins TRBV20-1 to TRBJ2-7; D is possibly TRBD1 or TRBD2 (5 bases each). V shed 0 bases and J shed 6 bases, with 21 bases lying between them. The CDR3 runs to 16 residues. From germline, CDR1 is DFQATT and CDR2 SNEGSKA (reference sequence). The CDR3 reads CSARDLRGPRAFEQYF. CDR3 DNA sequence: TGCAGTGCTAGAGATCTTCGGGGACCCCGTGCTTTCGAGCAGTACTTC.

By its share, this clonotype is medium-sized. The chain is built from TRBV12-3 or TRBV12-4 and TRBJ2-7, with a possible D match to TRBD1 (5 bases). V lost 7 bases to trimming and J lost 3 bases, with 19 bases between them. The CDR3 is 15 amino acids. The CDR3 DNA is TGTGCCAGCACTGCCGAGGACATCCTCAACTACGAGCAGTACTTC. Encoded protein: CASTAEDILNYEQYF.

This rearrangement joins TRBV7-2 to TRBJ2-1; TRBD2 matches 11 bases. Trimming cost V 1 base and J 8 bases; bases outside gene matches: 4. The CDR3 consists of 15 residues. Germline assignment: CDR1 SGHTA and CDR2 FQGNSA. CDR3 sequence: CASSLELAGVDEQFF. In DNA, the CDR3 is TGTGCCAGCAGCTTAGAACTAGCGGGGGTGGATGAGCAGTTCTTC.

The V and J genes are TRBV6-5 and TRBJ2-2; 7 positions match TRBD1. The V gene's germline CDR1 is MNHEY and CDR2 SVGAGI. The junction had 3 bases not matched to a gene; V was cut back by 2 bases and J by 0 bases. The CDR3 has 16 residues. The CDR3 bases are TGTGCCAGCAGTTACGGGACAGACGCGAACACCGGGGAGCTGTTTTTT. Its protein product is CASSYGTDANTGELFF.

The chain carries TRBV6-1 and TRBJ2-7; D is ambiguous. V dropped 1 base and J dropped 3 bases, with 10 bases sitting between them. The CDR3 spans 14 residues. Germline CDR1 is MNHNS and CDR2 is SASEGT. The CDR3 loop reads CASSEGGRVYEQYF. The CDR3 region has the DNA TGTGCCAGCAGTGAAGGAGGAAGGGTCTACGAGCAGTACTTC.

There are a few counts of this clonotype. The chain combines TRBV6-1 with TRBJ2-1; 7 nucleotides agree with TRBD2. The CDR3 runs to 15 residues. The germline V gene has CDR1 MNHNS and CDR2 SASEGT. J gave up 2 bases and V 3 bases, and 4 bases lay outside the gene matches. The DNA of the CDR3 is TGTGCCAGCAGTGAGACTAGCTCTACCTACAATGAGCAGTTCTTC. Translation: CASSETSSTYNEQFF.

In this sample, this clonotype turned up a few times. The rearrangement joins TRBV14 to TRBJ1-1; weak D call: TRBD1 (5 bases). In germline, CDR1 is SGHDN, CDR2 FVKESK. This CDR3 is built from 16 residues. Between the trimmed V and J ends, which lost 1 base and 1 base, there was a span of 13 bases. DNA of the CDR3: TGTGCCAGCAGCCAAGCAGGGCCACTGACGAACACTGAAGCTTTCTTT. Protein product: CASSQAGPLTNTEAFF. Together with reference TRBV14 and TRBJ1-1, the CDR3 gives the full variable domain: EAGVTQFPSHSVIEKGQTVTLRCDPISGHDNLYWYRRVMGKEIKFLLHFVKESKQDESGMPNNRFLAERTGGTYSTLKVQPAELEDSGVYFCASSQAGPLTNTEAFFGQGTRLTVV.

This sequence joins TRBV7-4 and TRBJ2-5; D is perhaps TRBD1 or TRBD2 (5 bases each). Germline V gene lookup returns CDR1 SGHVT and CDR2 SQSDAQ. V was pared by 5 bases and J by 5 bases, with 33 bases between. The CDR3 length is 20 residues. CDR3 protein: CASSPNSGPGTTPPPETQYF. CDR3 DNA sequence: TGTGCCAGCAGCCCGAACTCCGGGCCAGGGACGACCCCCCCCCCGGAGACCCAGTACTTC.